What follows are 25 T cell receptor beta chains derived from one specimen sequenced in a study of blood T cells in healthy people across ages. Next came a second PCR, run for about 7 to 11 cycles, which used a sample-barcoded 5' primer along with a J-beta primer mix. TCRdb re-called the 5' RACE reads with MiXCR, one entry per CDR3 protein. The data contain fewer than 2,000,000 distinct CDR3 sequences, roughly two fifths of them seen just once; the ten biggest clones take up about 21%. The sample consisted of blood. These receptors were taken from a human donor in good health.

This clonotype was detected only a few times. The CDR3: CATSDLPSDGVPNQPQHF. In DNA form, the CDR3 reads TGTGCCACCAGTGATTTGCCCTCGGACGGAGTTCCCAATCAGCCCCAGCATTTT. This chain links TRBV24-1 with TRBJ1-5; no clear D gene. V lost 0 bases and J 3 bases, leaving 17 bases between the germline ends. Germline V gene lookup returns CDR1 KGHDR and CDR2 SFDVKD. The CDR3 sequence is 18 residues long.

V and J are TRBV28 and TRBJ2-5; 7 positions agree with TRBD2. Trimming cost V 2 bases and J 5 bases; bases outside gene matches: 11. The V gene's germline CDR1 is MDHEN and CDR2 SYDVKM. The CDR3 consists of 16 residues. The CDR3 spells CASSLLIPSGTETQYF. The CDR3 region has the DNA TGTGCCAGCAGTTTACTCATTCCGAGCGGGACGGAGACCCAGTACTTC. Filled out from reference TRBV28 and TRBJ2-5, the complete variable domain reads DVKVTQSSRYLVKRTGEKVFLECVQDMDHENMFWYRQDPGLGLRLIYFSYDVKMKEKGDIPEGYSVSREKKERFSLILESASTNQTSMYLCASSLLIPSGTETQYFGPGTRLLVL.

Comment on this clonotype: One end of the junction does not line up with germline, which may come from a read error. CDR3 DNA sequence: TGCGCCGGCAGCTTGGGCTCAGATGACTACACCTTC. It codes for CAGSLGSDDYTF. This chain links TRBV5-1 with TRBJ1-2, with D hard to call. The germline V gene has CDR1 SGHRS and CDR2 YFSETQ. CDR3 length: 12 amino acids.

This chain uses TRBV2 with TRBJ2-1, with a weak D call TRBD2 (6 bases). V lost 8 bases, J lost 10 bases, and 21 bases lay in between. CDR3 size: 14 residues. Germline values: CDR1 SNHLY, CDR2 FYNNEI. The CDR3 is CASRDSQARDEQFF. The CDR3 DNA follows: TGTGCCAGCCGGGACTCTCAGGCAAGGGACGAGCAGTTCTTC.

The chain couples TRBV6-1 to TRBJ2-3; D call uncertain. The CDR3 spans 13 residues. Germline CDR1 is MNHNS and CDR2 is SASEGT. Deletions cut 0 bases from V and 6 bases from J, with 7 bases between. CDR3 in amino acids: CASSEALGDTQYF. CDR3 sequence (DNA): TGTGCCAGCAGTGAAGCCTTGGGTGATACGCAGTATTTT.

This chain links TRBV5-1 with TRBJ2-3, with TRBD2 matching 14 bases. Germline CDR1 reads SGHRS; CDR2 reads YFSETQ. Trimming cost V 3 bases and J 4 bases; bases outside gene matches: 4. The length of the CDR3 is 16 residues. The CDR3 DNA reads TGCGCCAGCAGCTCGGGACTAGCGGGGGACGCAGATACGCAGTATTTT. Protein: CASSSGLAGDADTQYF.

This clonotype was seen more than once but under ten times. The chain has TRBV4-1 and TRBJ1-2; D unresolved. This CDR3 spans 15 amino acids. V was shortened by 0 bases and J by 6 bases, with 14 bases between the two germline ends. Germline values: CDR1 MGHRA, CDR2 YSYEKL. CDR3 coding DNA: TGCGCCAGCAGCCAAGATTTAGGGCGCTTTAATGGCTACACCTTC. Encoded protein: CASSQDLGRFNGYTF.

This chain connects TRBV15 to TRBJ2-7; D is tentatively TRBD1 or TRBD2 (5 bases each). CDR1 is LNHNV, CDR2 YYDKDF, per germline (reference sequence). The CDR3 has 19 residues. Between the trimmed V and J ends, which lost 1 base and 0 bases, there was a span of 22 bases. CDR3 sequence (DNA): TGTGCCACCAGCAGAGTCCAAATGACGCAGGGAGAACACTCCTACGAGCAGTACTTC. This sequence encodes CATSRVQMTQGEHSYEQYF.

The chain has TRBV28 and TRBJ2-5; 9 bases are a match to TRBD2. V lost 3 bases and J lost 11; bases outside the gene matches: 22. Germline-derived CDR1 and CDR2 are MDHEN and SYDVKM. The length of the CDR3 is 18 residues. CDR3 amino acids: CASSLLAGAYISYNEQYF. As DNA, the CDR3 is TGTGCCAGCAGTTTGTTAGCGGGGGCTTACATCTCCTACAATGAGCAGTACTTC.

The V gene is TRBV10-3, the J gene TRBJ1-2, with D maybe TRBD1 (5 bases). Trimming removed 11 bases at V and 9 bases at J, with 19 bases between. Germline V gene sequence: CDR1 ENHRY, CDR2 SYGVKD. The CDR3 totals 12 residues. This chain's CDR3 is CAARQNLASYTF. In DNA, the CDR3 is TGTGCCGCCAGACAGAACTTAGCTAGCTACACCTTC.

This clonotype was counted a few times. The chain joins TRBV11-2 to TRBJ2-3, with D perhaps TRBD1 or TRBD2 (5 bases each). The V gene's germline CDR1 is SGHAT and CDR2 FQNNGV. The CDR3 covers 13 residues. V shed 4 bases and J shed 4 bases, with 9 bases lying between them. For the CDR3, the DNA is TGTGCCAGCAGCTCAGAGGGGCCAGATACGCAGTATTTT. Translated: CASSSEGPDTQYF.

This sequence joins TRBV12-3 or TRBV12-4 and TRBJ1-2, with a weak D call TRBD1 (5 bases). The V end lost 0 bases, the J end lost 6 bases, and 20 bases lay between the germline ends. This CDR3 spans 17 amino acids. The CDR3 region has the DNA TGTGCCAGCAGTTTAGCGGGGCTCCATCTGGGGGGAGATGGCTACACCTTC. This translates into CASSLAGLHLGGDGYTF.

The chain recombines TRBV7-2 with TRBJ2-2; TRBD1 aligns across 9 bases. This CDR3 is 18 amino acids long. V lost 8 bases to trimming and J lost 0 bases; unmatched junction nucleotides: 13. Germline V gene data show CDR1 as SGHTA and CDR2 as FQGNSA. CDR3: CASGRSGTGLPNTGELFF. The DNA for the CDR3 is TGTGCCAGCGGTCGTTCCGGGACAGGGCTCCCGAACACCGGGGAGCTGTTTTTT.

The rearrangement links TRBV9 to TRBJ1-1, with D maybe TRBD1 (5 bases). This CDR3 spans 14 amino acids. V lost 3 bases and J 1 base, leaving 10 bases between the germline ends. Germline-derived CDR1 and CDR2 are SGDLS and YYNGEE. The CDR3 sequence: CASSAPGPNTEAFF. The CDR3 DNA sequence: TGTGCCAGCAGCGCACCGGGACCGAACACTGAAGCTTTCTTT.

This rearrangement joins TRBV7-3 to TRBJ1-4, with D tentatively TRBD1 (5 bases). The CDR3 has 15 residues. V dropped 6 bases and J dropped 8 bases, with 19 bases sitting between them. Germline CDR1 SGHTA, CDR2 FQGTGA. The CDR3 loop is CASSPRQGLLEKLFF. In DNA, the CDR3 is TGTGCCAGCAGTCCCCGTCAGGGTTTGTTAGAAAAACTGTTTTTT. The whole variable domain, remainder taken from reference TRBV7-3 and TRBJ1-4, is GAGVSQTPSNKVTEKGKYVELRCDPISGHTALYWYRQSLGQGPEFLIYFQGTGAADDSGLPNDRFFAVRPEGSVSTLKIQRTERGDSAVYLCASSPRQGLLEKLFFGSGTQLSVL.

The chain joins TRBV7-2 to TRBJ2-3; no clear D gene. The CDR3 contains 13 residues. V lost 5 bases and J 6 bases, leaving 12 bases between the germline ends. Germline CDR1 reads SGHTA; CDR2 reads FQGNSA. The CDR3 loop is CASSRGFGDTQYF. Written as DNA, the CDR3 is TGTGCCAGCAGCAGAGGTTTCGGCGATACGCAGTATTTT.

This clonotype was counted only a few times. V usage is TRBV20-1 and J usage is TRBJ1-6; D is unclear. The V gene lost 3 bases and the J gene lost 13 bases, with 13 bases spanning the gap. Germline CDR1 and CDR2: DFQATT and SNEGSKA (reference sequence). The CDR3 consists of 12 residues. CDR3 loop: CSARALRWPLHF. The CDR3 DNA follows: TGCAGTGCTAGGGCGCTTAGGTGGCCCCTCCACTTT.

This clonotype was observed at least ten times. V is TRBV5-1 and J is TRBJ2-5; D tentatively fits TRBD1 or TRBD2 (5 bases each). TRBJ2-7 matches the DNA end more closely, so the J call is doubtful. Germline CDR1 reads SGHRS; CDR2 reads YFSETQ. CDR3 length equals 14 residues. In nucleotides, the CDR3 is TGCGCCAGCAGCTTGGCGGGTAAGGGACGCGAGCAGTACTTC. Translating gives CASSLAGKGREQYF.

The chain links TRBV7-2 to TRBJ2-4; D remains ambiguous. Trimming stripped 8 bases from V and 7 bases from J, with 12 bases between. This CDR3 has 12 amino acids. The germline V gene encodes CDR1 SGHTA and CDR2 FQGNSA. CDR3 protein: CASGSVNNIQYF. The DNA for the CDR3 is TGTGCCAGCGGGTCCGTGAATAACATTCAGTACTTC.

This chain uses TRBV28 with TRBJ1-1, with TRBD1 as a possible D gene (5 bases). This CDR3 contains 12 residues. Trimming removed 7 bases from V and 8 bases from J, with 14 bases in between. Germline V gives CDR1 MDHEN, CDR2 SYDVKM. The CDR3 DNA is TGTGCCAGCACCGTGGGGACGGGCGAAGCTTTCTTT. Amino acids: CASTVGTGEAFF.

This clonotype has more than one count but fewer than ten. This chain links TRBV29-1 with TRBJ1-2; D uncertain. CDR1 is SQVTM and CDR2 is ANQGSEA in the germline V gene. Trimming removed 3 bases from V and 1 base from J, with 12 bases in between. There are 14 residues in the CDR3. The CDR3 loop is CSVEEVSNNYGYTF. In nucleotides, the CDR3 is TGCAGCGTTGAGGAGGTATCGAATAACTATGGCTACACCTTC.

This rearrangement joins TRBV11-3 to TRBJ1-1, with TRBD1 matching over 7 bases. With V trimmed by 5 bases and J by 3 bases, 6 bases remained unmatched. Per germline, CDR1 SGHNT and CDR2 YENEEA. The CDR3 length is 14 residues. CDR3 coding DNA: TGTGCCAGCAGCGCCCGGACAGGCTACACTGAAGCTTTCTTT. Amino acid sequence: CASSARTGYTEAFF.

This clonotype was recorded once. J is TRBJ2-7 and V is TRBV7-2; TRBD1 matches 8 bases. The germline CDR1 and CDR2 sequences are SGHTA and FQGNSA. The CDR3 has 12 residues. J gave up 9 bases and V 5 bases, and 6 bases lay outside the gene matches. The CDR3 DNA sequence: TGTGCCAGCAGCCGAGGACAGGGTGGGCAGTACTTC. Translating it yields CASSRGQGGQYF.

This clonotype appeared a few times. This chain joins TRBV4-3 and TRBJ2-7, with D perhaps matching TRBD1 (6 bases). V was pared by 3 bases and J by 0 bases, with 12 bases between. The CDR3 totals 15 residues. CDR1 is LGHNA, CDR2 YSLEER, per germline. The CDR3 DNA reads as TGCGCCAGCAGCCAGGACAGCCAGAGCTCCTACGAGCAGTACTTC. Its protein is CASSQDSQSSYEQYF.

This clonotype has more than one count but fewer than ten. The chain couples TRBV28 to TRBJ2-7, with 7 bases aligning to TRBD1. Per germline, CDR1 MDHEN and CDR2 SYDVKM. The CDR3 consists of 15 residues. Losses at the gene ends were 4 bases for V and 0 bases for J; bases not matched to a gene: 6. The chain's CDR3 is CASSSGGFSSYEQYF. For the CDR3, the DNA is TGTGCCAGCAGTTCAGGGGGTTTTAGCTCCTACGAGCAGTACTTC.